The clone carrying this T cell receptor (beta chain) is a singleton in its sample. The antigen remains undetermined. The data originate from a study of cytomegalovirus exposure and HLA in healthy donors. 60 Vbeta and 13 Jbeta primers were used in PCR. The repertoire was sequenced with immunoSEQ multiplex PCR; TCRdb's copy has only in-frame clones and lacks some. The profile covers 200,000 to 250,000 clones, with roughly 88% appearing a single time and more than 0.6% taken by the ten largest. Overall study results and limits: The availability of immune exposure information extended only to CMV serostatus. A list of approximately 160 TCR beta chains associated with cytomegalovirus was given. Cytomegalovirus status was reportedly diagnosed by the classifier with high sensitivity and specificity.

The TCR sequence derives from a boy between 2 and 10 years old in good health and CMV-seronegative. Sequenced: PBMCs.

In DNA form, the CDR3 reads TGCGCCAGCAACCCTAGCGGGGGGCCCAATACGCAGTATTTT. Protein sequence: CASNPSGGPNTQYF. The chain carries TRBV10-2 and TRBJ2-3; 11 bases fit TRBD2. Germline V gene data show CDR1 as WSHSY and CDR2 as SAAADI. V lost 7 bases to trimming and J lost 7 bases; unmatched junction nucleotides: 7. The CDR3 consists of 14 residues.